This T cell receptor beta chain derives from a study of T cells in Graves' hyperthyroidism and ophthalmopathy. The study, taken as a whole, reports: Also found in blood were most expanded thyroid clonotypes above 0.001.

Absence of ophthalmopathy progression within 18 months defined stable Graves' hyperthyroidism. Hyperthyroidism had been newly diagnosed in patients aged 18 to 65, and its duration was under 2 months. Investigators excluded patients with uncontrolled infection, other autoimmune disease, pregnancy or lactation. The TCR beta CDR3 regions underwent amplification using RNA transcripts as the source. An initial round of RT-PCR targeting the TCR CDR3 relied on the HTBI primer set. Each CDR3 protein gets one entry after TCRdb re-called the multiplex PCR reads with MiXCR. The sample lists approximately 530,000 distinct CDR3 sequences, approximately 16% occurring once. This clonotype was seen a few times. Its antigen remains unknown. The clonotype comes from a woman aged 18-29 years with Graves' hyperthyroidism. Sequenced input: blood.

Here the CDR3 reads CASSQDPPEERSQETQYF. DNA of the CDR3: TGTGCCAGCAGCCAAGATCCCCCGGAGGAGCGGTCCCAAGAGACCCAGTACTTC. V and J are TRBV3-1 and TRBJ2-5; a possible D gene is TRBD2 (5 bases). V dropped 0 bases and J dropped 1 base, with 18 bases sitting between them. CDR3 length: 18 residues. CDR1 and CDR2 (germline): LGHDT, YNNKEL (reference sequence).